The subject of this entry is one T cell receptor (beta chain). The sample originates from a study of blood T cell repertoires in COVID-19. This table comes from immunoSEQ multiplex PCR, and its TCRdb copy is limited to in-frame clones, with some not included. Of about 300,000 clones in the sample, around 83% were seen once. The source material was peripheral blood. The source is a woman between 50 and 59 years old with acute or convalescent COVID-19.

CDR3 region: CASGLTSGSWGTDTQYF. The DNA of the CDR3 is TGTGCCAGCGGGCTGACTAGCGGGAGTTGGGGCACAGATACGCAGTATTTT. V gene TRBV9 combines with J gene TRBJ2-3; 12 bases match TRBD2. Per germline, CDR1 SGDLS and CDR2 YYNGEE. CDR3 size: 17 residues. Trimming removed 7 bases from V and 1 base from J; junction bases left unmatched: 10.